This TCR beta chain was identified in a study of Ad26.COV2.S vaccination and SARS-CoV-2 variants. Whole-study context: In the COV1001 trial, the donor was in the Ad26.COV2.S arm. Recipients of Ad26.COV2.S got it intramuscularly, once or twice 56 days apart.

Treatment meaning: roughly 19 received Ad26.COV2.S at low or high dose, single or two shots; 5 received placebo; per-sample allocation not given. On day 63 after the first injection, vaccine and placebo recipients gave samples. Sequencing was performed with immunoSEQ multiplex PCR; in TCRdb, only in-frame clones are kept and a portion is missing. Of hundreds of thousands of clones in the sample, 80% to 90% were seen once. The sequence came from a person aged 18-65 years who received the Ad26.COV2.S COVID-19 vaccine or a placebo. The specimen was peripheral blood, collected in a trial of Ad26.COV2.S vaccine versus placebo.

The CDR3 nucleotides read TGTGCCAGCAACCAAGCCGGGAACACTGAAGCTTTCTTT. This gives the protein CASNQAGNTEAFF. The chain has TRBV7-9 and TRBJ1-1; no reliable D call. The V gene lost 7 bases and the J gene lost 1 base, with 10 bases spanning the gap. This CDR3 region has 13 residues. Germline CDR1 reads SEHNR; CDR2 reads FQNEAQ (reference sequence).